The 19 T cell receptor beta chains reported below all come from one sample, sequenced in a study of CXCR3-negative and CXCR3-positive naive CD8 T cells. The study made its TRB cDNA libraries by 5' RACE, adding UMI labels. TCRdb reprocessed the 5' RACE reads; each CDR3 protein has one entry and no DNA is given. The ten most abundant clones cover roughly 1.5% of a sample with over 80,000 distinct CDR3 sequences. The sample was naive CXCR3- CD8+ T cells from blood. Subset of the sample: CD45RO-CCR7+CD27+CD95- naive CD8+ T cells lacking CXCR3 (TNR3-). These receptors were collected from a human donor in good health. Some clones in this sample may be carry-over from other donors' samples.

This sequence joins TRBV10-1 and TRBJ1-1. The CDR3 runs 16 residues. In germline, CDR1 is WNHNN, CDR2 SYGVQD (reference sequence). CDR3 protein: CASSESTRGLSTEAFF.

The rearrangement joins TRBV21-1 to TRBJ2-2. TRBV21-1 is termed a pseudogene. CDR3 length equals 14 residues. CDR3 sequence: CASSRGRNTGELFF.

The rearrangement joins TRBV20-1 to TRBJ1-2; there is no DNA to check the TCRdb D call of TRBD1. CDR1 and CDR2 (germline): DFQATT, SNEGSKA (reference sequence). This CDR3 has 14 residues. CDR3 protein: CSAPLAGVFYGYTF.

The chain joins TRBV10-1 to TRBJ2-1; TCRdb returns TRBD1, unconfirmable since there is no DNA. Germline V gene lookup returns CDR1 WNHNN and CDR2 SYGVQD (reference sequence). The length of the CDR3 is 14 residues. CDR3 sequence reads: CASAQTLGGHEQFF.

The chain links TRBV10-3 to TRBJ2-1. The CDR3 runs 14 residues. The germline V gene has CDR1 ENHRY and CDR2 SYGVKD. The CDR3 sequence is CAISDPPTYNEQFF.

The V call is TRBV27, the J call TRBJ2-7; TCRdb selects TRBD2, and the lack of DNA leaves this call unchecked. There are 17 residues in the CDR3. Per germline, CDR1 MNHEY and CDR2 SMNVEV (reference sequence). The CDR3 is CASSSGLAGLTSYEQYF.

V and J are TRBV10-1 and TRBJ2-1; TCRdb picks TRBD2, but there is no DNA to check that call. CDR3 length: 20 amino acids. Germline CDR1 WNHNN, CDR2 SYGVQD (reference sequence). The CDR3 is CASSELRTSGGQYSYNEQFF.

V gene TRBV4-3 combines with J gene TRBJ2-7; TCRdb outputs TRBD1, but without DNA this stays unchecked. This CDR3 region has 16 residues. Germline loops: CDR1 LGHNA, CDR2 YSLEER. This chain's CDR3 is CASSQGLGDRGARQYF.

The chain links TRBV12-3 or TRBV12-4 to TRBJ2-7; the D call from TCRdb, TRBD2, cannot be confirmed without DNA. The CDR3 is 14 residues long. The CDR3 sequence: CASSTREGPYEQYF.

The rearrangement joins TRBV29-1 to TRBJ2-2; there is no DNA to check the TCRdb D call of TRBD1. Germline V gene lookup returns CDR1 SQVTM and CDR2 ANQGSEA. The CDR3 is 11 amino acids. CDR3 region: CSVPGPGELFF.

V is TRBV28 and J is TRBJ2-5. Germline V lookup: CDR1 MDHEN, CDR2 SYDVKM. There are 12 residues in the CDR3. The CDR3 protein is CASSPTAETQYF.

V and J are TRBV7-2 and TRBJ2-5. This CDR3 contains 13 residues. The V gene's germline CDR1 is SGHTA and CDR2 FQGNSA. This CDR3 is CASSRNLQETQYF.

V gene TRBV11-2 combines with J gene TRBJ1-2; absent DNA, TCRdb's TRBD1 call cannot be checked. Germline lookup yields CDR1 SGHAT and CDR2 FQNNGV. The CDR3 has 17 amino acids. The CDR3 spells CASSQVWWTGPKYGYTF. Full variable domain (missing parts from reference TRBV11-2 and TRBJ1-2): EAGVAQSPRYKIIEKRQSVAFWCNPISGHATLYWYQQILGQGPKLLIQFQNNGVVDDSQLPKDRFSAERLKGVDSTLKIQPAKLEDSAVYLCASSQVWWTGPKYGYTFGSGTRLTVV.

The rearrangement uses TRBV7-9 and TRBJ2-3; TCRdb lists TRBD1, though no DNA is available to test this call. Germline lookup yields CDR1 SEHNR and CDR2 FQNEAQ (reference sequence). CDR3 length equals 15 residues. CDR3 loop: CASRPPAQGPDTQYF. Full variable domain (rest looked up from reference TRBV7-9 and TRBJ2-3): DTGVSQNPRHKITKRGQNVTFRCDPISEHNRLYWYRQTLGQGPEFLTYFQNEAQLEKSRLLSDRFSAERPKGSFSTLEIQRTEQGDSAMYLCASRPPAQGPDTQYFGPGTRLTVL.

V and J are TRBV28 and TRBJ2-7. The germline V gene encodes CDR1 MDHEN and CDR2 SYDVKM. The CDR3 contains 14 residues. CDR3 in amino acids: CASSLSGSPYEQYF.

This chain uses TRBV20-1 with TRBJ1-1; TCRdb's D call of TRBD1 is untestable without DNA. The CDR3 is 15 residues long. Germline-derived CDR1 and CDR2 are DFQATT and SNEGSKA (reference sequence). This chain's CDR3 is CSARDPAGDGTEAFF.

The genes are TRBV7-3 and TRBJ2-5; lacking DNA, the TRBD1 call made by TCRdb goes unchecked. This CDR3 comprises 15 residues. Per the germline V gene, CDR1 is SGHTA and CDR2 is FQGTGA. CDR3 protein: CASSLKVAGQETQYF.

The chain joins TRBV12-3 or TRBV12-4 to TRBJ2-5; the D call of TRBD1 rests on TCRdb alone, since no DNA is present to check it. The CDR3 loop spans 15 amino acids. CDR3 loop: CASTDSTRGQETQYF.

The V and J genes are TRBV29-1 and TRBJ2-7. This CDR3 region has 12 residues. The germline V gene has CDR1 SQVTM and CDR2 ANQGSEA. CDR3 loop: CSVEEGPYEQYF.